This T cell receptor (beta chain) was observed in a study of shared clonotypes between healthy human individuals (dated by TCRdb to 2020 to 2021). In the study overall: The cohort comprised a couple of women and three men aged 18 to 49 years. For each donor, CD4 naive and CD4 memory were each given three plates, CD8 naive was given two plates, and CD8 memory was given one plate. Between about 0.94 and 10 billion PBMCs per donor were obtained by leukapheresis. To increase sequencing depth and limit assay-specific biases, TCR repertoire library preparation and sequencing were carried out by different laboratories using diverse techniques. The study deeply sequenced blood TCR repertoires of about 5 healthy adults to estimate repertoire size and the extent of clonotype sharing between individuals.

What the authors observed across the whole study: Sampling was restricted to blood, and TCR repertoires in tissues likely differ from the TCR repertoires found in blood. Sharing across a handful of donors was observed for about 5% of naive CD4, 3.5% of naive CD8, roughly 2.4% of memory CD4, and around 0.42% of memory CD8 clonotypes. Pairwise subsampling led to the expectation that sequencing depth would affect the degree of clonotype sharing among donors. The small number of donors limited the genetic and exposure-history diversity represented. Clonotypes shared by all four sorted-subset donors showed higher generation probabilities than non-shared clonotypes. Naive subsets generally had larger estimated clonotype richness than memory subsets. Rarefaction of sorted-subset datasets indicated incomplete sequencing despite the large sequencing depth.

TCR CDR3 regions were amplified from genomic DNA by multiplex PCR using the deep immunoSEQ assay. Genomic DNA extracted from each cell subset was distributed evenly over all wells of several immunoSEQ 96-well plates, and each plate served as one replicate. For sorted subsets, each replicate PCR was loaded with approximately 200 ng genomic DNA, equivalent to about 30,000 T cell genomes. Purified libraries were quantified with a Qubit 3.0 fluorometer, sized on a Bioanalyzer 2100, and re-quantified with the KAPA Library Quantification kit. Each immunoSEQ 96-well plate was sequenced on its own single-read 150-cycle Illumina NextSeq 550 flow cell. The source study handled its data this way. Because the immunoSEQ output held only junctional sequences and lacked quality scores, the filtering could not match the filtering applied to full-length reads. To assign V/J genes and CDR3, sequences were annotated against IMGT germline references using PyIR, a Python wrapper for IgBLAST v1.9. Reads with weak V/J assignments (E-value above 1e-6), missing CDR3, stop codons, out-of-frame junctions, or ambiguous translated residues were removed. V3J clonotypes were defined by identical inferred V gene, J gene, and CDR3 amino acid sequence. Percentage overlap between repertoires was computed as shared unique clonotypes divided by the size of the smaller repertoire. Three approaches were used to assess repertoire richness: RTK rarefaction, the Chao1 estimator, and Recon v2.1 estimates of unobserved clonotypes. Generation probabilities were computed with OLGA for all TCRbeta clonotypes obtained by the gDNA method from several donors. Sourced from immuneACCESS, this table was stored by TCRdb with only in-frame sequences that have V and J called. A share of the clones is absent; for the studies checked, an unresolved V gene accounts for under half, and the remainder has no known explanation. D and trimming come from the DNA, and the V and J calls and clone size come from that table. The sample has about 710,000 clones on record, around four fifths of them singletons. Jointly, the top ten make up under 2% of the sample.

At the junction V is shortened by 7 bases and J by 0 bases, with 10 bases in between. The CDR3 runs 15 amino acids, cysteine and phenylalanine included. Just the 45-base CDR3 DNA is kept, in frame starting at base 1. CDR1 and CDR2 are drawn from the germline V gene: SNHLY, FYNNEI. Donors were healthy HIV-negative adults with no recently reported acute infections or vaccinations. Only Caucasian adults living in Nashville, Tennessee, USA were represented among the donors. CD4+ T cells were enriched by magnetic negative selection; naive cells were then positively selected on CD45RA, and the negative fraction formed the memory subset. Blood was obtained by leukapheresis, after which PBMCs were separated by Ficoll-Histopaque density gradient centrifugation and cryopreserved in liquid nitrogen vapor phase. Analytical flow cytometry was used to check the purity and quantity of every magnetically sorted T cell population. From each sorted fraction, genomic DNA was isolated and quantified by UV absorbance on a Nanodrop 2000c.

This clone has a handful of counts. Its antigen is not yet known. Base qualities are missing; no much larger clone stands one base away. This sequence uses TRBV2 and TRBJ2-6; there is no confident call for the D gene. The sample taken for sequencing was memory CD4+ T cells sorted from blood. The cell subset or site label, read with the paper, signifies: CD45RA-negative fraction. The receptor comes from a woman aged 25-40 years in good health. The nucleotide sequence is TGTGCCAGCACTATCCTGACCTCTGGGGCCAACGTCCTGACTTTC. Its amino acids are CASTILTSGANVLTF.